The 32 T cell receptor beta chains in this list originate from one sample, sequenced in a study of T cell responses to AZD1222 COVID-19 vaccine. Repertoires were generated with immunoSEQ multiplex PCR, while TCRdb's copy carries only in-frame clones and drops some. The table records 85,000 to 100,000 clones, 90% to 95% of them present only once. The sequencing here drew on peripheral blood, taken on day 0 of AZD1222 vaccination. The receptors were sampled from an adult in good health.

J is TRBJ1-1 and V is TRBV4-3; D unclear. Germline V gene sequence: CDR1 LGHNA, CDR2 YSLEER. The CDR3 totals 18 residues. With 0 bases removed from V and 0 bases from J, the gap between germline ends came to 17 bases. The CDR3 reads CASSQDWVLLTLNTEAFF. The DNA for the CDR3 is TGCGCCAGCAGCCAAGATTGGGTCCTTCTGACCCTGAACACTGAAGCTTTCTTT.

This sequence joins TRBV19 and TRBJ2-3, with D perhaps TRBD2 (6 bases). CDR1 is LNHDA, CDR2 SQIVND, per germline (reference sequence). This CDR3 has 18 amino acids. V was clipped by 3 bases and J by 3 bases, with 22 bases between them. CDR3 nucleotides: TGTGCCAGTAGTATGGTCGTCGGAGGGAGGATGGGTACAGATACGCAGTATTTT. Translated: CASSMVVGGRMGTDTQYF. Based on the CDR3 plus reference TRBV19 and TRBJ2-3, the full variable domain is DGGITQSPKYLFRKEGQNVTLSCEQNLNHDAMYWYRQDPGQGLRLIYYSQIVNDFQKGDIAEGYSVSREKKESFPLTVTSAQKNPTAFYLCASSMVVGGRMGTDTQYFGPGTRLTVL.

V gene TRBV19 combines with J gene TRBJ2-6, with D maybe TRBD2 (5 bases). The V end lost 6 bases, the J end lost 0 bases, and 12 bases lay between the germline ends. This CDR3 contains 16 residues. Germline values: CDR1 LNHDA, CDR2 SQIVND (reference sequence). This chain's CDR3 is CASRGVGSSGANVLTF. CDR3 nucleotide sequence: TGTGCCAGTAGGGGCGTGGGGAGCTCTGGGGCCAACGTCCTGACTTTC. Full variable domain (outside the CDR3, taken from reference TRBV19 and TRBJ2-6): DGGITQSPKYLFRKEGQNVTLSCEQNLNHDAMYWYRQDPGQGLRLIYYSQIVNDFQKGDIAEGYSVSREKKESFPLTVTSAQKNPTAFYLCASRGVGSSGANVLTFGAGSRLTVL.

V is TRBV13 and J is TRBJ1-1; no clear D. Germline CDR1 is PRHDT and CDR2 is FYEKMQ (reference sequence). Trimming removed 5 bases at V and 4 bases at J, with 23 bases between. This CDR3 has 17 residues. The CDR3 is CASSPSGSWQGVTEAFF. In DNA form, the CDR3 reads TGTGCCAGCAGCCCTTCGGGAAGTTGGCAAGGAGTCACTGAAGCTTTCTTT. Together with reference TRBV13 and TRBJ1-1, the CDR3 gives the full variable domain: AAGVIQSPRHLIKEKRETATLKCYPIPRHDTVYWYQQGPGQDPQFLISFYEKMQSDKGSIPDRFSAQQFSDYHSELNMSSLELGDSALYFCASSPSGSWQGVTEAFFGQGTRLTVV.

Many counts were recorded for this clone. The gene calls are TRBV19 and TRBJ2-7; a weak D match, TRBD1 (6 bases). Per germline, CDR1 LNHDA and CDR2 SQIVND (reference sequence). V was trimmed by 3 bases and J by 6 bases, leaving 15 bases between them. The CDR3 length is 14 residues. The CDR3 protein is CASSMGQGPIEQYF. The CDR3, as DNA: TGTGCCAGTAGTATGGGACAAGGCCCCATCGAGCAGTACTTC. Using reference TRBV19 and TRBJ2-7 for the parts outside the CDR3, the full variable domain is DGGITQSPKYLFRKEGQNVTLSCEQNLNHDAMYWYRQDPGQGLRLIYYSQIVNDFQKGDIAEGYSVSREKKESFPLTVTSAQKNPTAFYLCASSMGQGPIEQYFGPGTRLTVT.

This chain uses TRBV18 with TRBJ1-1, with D possibly being TRBD1 (6 bases). V lost 1 base to trimming and J lost 1 base, with 10 bases between them. The CDR3 is made up of 15 amino acids. Germline V gene lookup returns CDR1 KGHSH and CDR2 LQKENI. The CDR3 DNA reads as TGTGCCAGCTCACCACAGGGGACAACGAACACTGAAGCTTTCTTT. Protein: CASSPQGTTNTEAFF.

This rearrangement joins TRBV5-8 to TRBJ2-7; D might be TRBD1 (5 bases). Per the germline V gene, CDR1 is SGHTS and CDR2 is YDEGEE. The ends were cut back, 0 bases at V and 3 bases at J, with 7 bases in the middle. CDR3 size: 13 residues. CDR3 sequence: CASSLGQHYEQYF. The CDR3 coding sequence is TGTGCCAGCAGCTTGGGACAGCACTACGAGCAGTACTTC.

The chain has TRBV7-8 and TRBJ2-7; unclear D gene. This CDR3 is built from 12 residues. V was trimmed by 0 bases and J by 5 bases, leaving 5 bases between them. Germline CDR1 SGHVS, CDR2 FQNEAQ. CDR3: CASSLAVHEQYF. CDR3 sequence (DNA): TGTGCCAGCAGCTTAGCCGTCCACGAGCAGTACTTC.

V usage is TRBV21-1 and J usage is TRBJ2-6; TRBD1, the table's D call, lacks a check against the DNA. TRBV21-1 is annotated as a pseudogene. This CDR3 has 18 amino acids. The CDR3 spells CASSNLRTETSGANVLTF. The CDR3 DNA sequence: TGTGCCAGCAGCAACCTAAGGACAGAAACCTCTGGGGCCAACGTCCTGACTTTC.

This rearrangement joins TRBV10-2 to TRBJ2-2, with D possibly matching TRBD1 (5 bases). The CDR3 contains 16 residues. The germline V and J ends were trimmed by 8 bases and 6 bases, with 22 bases remaining between them. CDR1 is WSHSY and CDR2 is SAAADI in the germline V gene. CDR3 nucleotide sequence: TGCGCCAGCCGCCGCCCCTCAGGGCCGGGCGCCGGGGAGCTGTTTTTT. Its protein product is CASRRPSGPGAGELFF.

This clone is a singleton in its sample. The V gene is TRBV5-1, the J gene TRBJ2-7; TRBD2 aligns across 7 bases. The germline V gene has CDR1 SGHRS and CDR2 YFSETQ. The CDR3 has 13 amino acids. V trimming: 3 bases; J trimming: 5 bases; junction bases outside the gene matches: 5. The CDR3 is CASSSSTSDEQYF. In DNA, the CDR3 is TGCGCCAGCAGCTCCTCTACTAGCGACGAGCAGTACTTC.

The genes are TRBV7-2 and TRBJ1-1; 7 nucleotides match TRBD1. Unmatched junction bases numbered 4, after V lost 5 bases and J lost 1 base. CDR3 length: 14 residues. Germline CDR1 is SGHTA and CDR2 is FQGNSA. The CDR3 sequence is CASSAGTANTEAFF. As DNA, the CDR3 is TGTGCCAGCAGCGCAGGGACAGCGAACACTGAAGCTTTCTTT.

The rearrangement links TRBV29-1 to TRBJ1-2; D unclear. There are 12 residues in the CDR3. Germline V gives CDR1 SQVTM, CDR2 ANQGSEA. V was clipped by 2 bases and J by 2 bases, with 6 bases between them. CDR3 in DNA: TGCAGCGTTGAACCCCTCAACTATGGCTACACCTTC. Residues: CSVEPLNYGYTF.

The rearrangement links TRBV30 to TRBJ1-6; D remains ambiguous. The CDR3 loop spans 13 amino acids. Germline CDR1 is GTSNPN and CDR2 is SVGIG (reference sequence). V lost 4 bases, J lost 6 bases, and 10 bases lay in between. The CDR3 is CAWTGNGNSPLHF. Here the CDR3 DNA reads TGTGCCTGGACGGGGAATGGTAATTCACCCCTCCACTTT.

V and J are TRBV6-5 and TRBJ2-7; TRBD2 aligns across 12 bases. Germline CDR1 is MNHEY and CDR2 is SVGAGI. Germline trimming cut 5 bases from V and 2 bases from J; bases unmatched to any gene: 4. This CDR3 spans 15 amino acids. The CDR3 here is CASSTSGGPTYEQYF. CDR3 in DNA: TGTGCCAGCAGTACTAGCGGGGGGCCCACCTACGAGCAGTACTTC.

The chain couples TRBV5-4 to TRBJ2-2, with no clear D. V dropped 4 bases and J dropped 13 bases, with 14 bases sitting between them. This CDR3 contains 12 residues. Germline V gene data show CDR1 as SGHNT and CDR2 as YYREEE (reference sequence). Here the CDR3 reads CASSRTRTSLFF. The DNA for the CDR3 is TGTGCCAGCAGCCGCACCAGGACGTCGCTGTTTTTT.

As for this clone: The sample contains more than one DNA sequence encoding this CDR3. The chain uses TRBV30 and TRBJ2-3; D might be TRBD2 (6 bases). The germline V gene has CDR1 GTSNPN and CDR2 SVGIG (reference sequence). This CDR3 has 14 amino acids. V lost 0 bases and J lost 0, with 7 bases in between. CDR3 sequence (DNA): TGTGCCTGGAGTGTTGGGGGGAGCACAGATACGCAGTATTTT. Its protein is CAWSVGGSTDTQYF.

The chain has TRBV7-9 and TRBJ1-2; maybe TRBD1 (5 bases). Germline CDR1 and CDR2: SEHNR and FQNEAQ (reference sequence). The CDR3 has 16 residues. V gave up 1 base and J gave up 7 bases, with 19 bases separating them. The CDR3 DNA reads TGTGCCAGCAGCTTAGGGACGACTAACAAAAGGGGTGGCTACACCTTC. It specifies CASSLGTTNKRGGYTF.

V is TRBV5-1 and J is TRBJ1-6; 8 nucleotides agree with TRBD1. The ends lost 6 bases at V and 1 base at J; junction bases unmatched: 3. The germline CDR1 and CDR2 sequences are SGHRS and YFSETQ. The CDR3 spans 15 residues. CDR3 coding DNA: TGCGCCAGCACACAGGGGGGATCCTATAATTCACCCCTCCACTTT. It specifies CASTQGGSYNSPLHF.

The chain uses TRBV30 and TRBJ2-5; 7 nucleotides align to TRBD2. Germline CDR1 is GTSNPN and CDR2 is SVGIG (reference sequence). J lost 5 bases, V lost 4 bases, and 10 bases had no gene match. This CDR3 comprises 14 residues. CDR3 DNA: TGTGCCTGGAATCGAGGGAGGGCCAGGGAGACCCAGTACTTC. Protein: CAWNRGRARETQYF. Full variable domain (remainder filled in from reference TRBV30 and TRBJ2-5): SQTIHQWPATLVQPVGSPLSLECTVEGTSNPNLYWYRQAAGRGLQLLFYSVGIGQISSEVPQNLSASRPQDRQFILSSKKLLLSDSGFYLCAWNRGRARETQYFGPGTRLLVL.

The genes are TRBV6-5 and TRBJ1-1; unclear D gene. The germline V and J ends were trimmed by 8 bases and 0 bases, with 4 bases remaining between them. This CDR3 is built from 11 residues. Germline V CDR1 and CDR2: MNHEY, SVGAGI. The CDR3 region is CASALNTEAFF. The DNA of the CDR3 is TGTGCCAGCGCTTTGAACACTGAAGCTTTCTTT.

The V and J genes are TRBV2 and TRBJ1-1; weak D call: TRBD1 (5 bases). Trimming shortened V by 8 bases and J by 1 base, and 17 bases separated the two germline ends. The CDR3 is 15 amino acids. Per germline, CDR1 SNHLY and CDR2 FYNNEI. The CDR3 sequence: CASFTGPGENTEAFF. CDR3 nucleotide sequence: TGTGCCAGCTTTACAGGCCCCGGGGAGAACACTGAAGCTTTCTTT.

The chain employs TRBV7-8 and TRBJ2-5; D is uncertain. CDR3 length: 14 amino acids. V was pared by 1 base and J by 0 bases, with 6 bases between. The germline V gene encodes CDR1 SGHVS and CDR2 FQNEAQ. The DNA for the CDR3 is TGTGCCAGCAGCTTAGGACCATACCAAGAGACCCAGTACTTC. Encoded protein: CASSLGPYQETQYF. Variable domain in full (rest from reference TRBV7-8 and TRBJ2-5): GAGVSQSPRYKVAKRGQDVALRCDPISGHVSLFWYQQALGQGPEFLTYFQNEAQLDKSGLPSDRFFAERPEGSVSTLKIQRTQQEDSAVYLCASSLGPYQETQYFGPGTRLLVL.

This clone was seen a single time. The chain carries TRBV6-1 and TRBJ2-2; D might be TRBD2 (5 bases). The germline V and J ends were trimmed by 2 bases and 5 bases, with 12 bases remaining between them. Germline lookup yields CDR1 MNHNS and CDR2 SASEGT. The CDR3 is 15 residues long. CDR3 sequence (DNA): TGTGCCAGCAGTGAAAGGTCACGGAGGACCGGGGAGCTGTTTTTT. Translating gives CASSERSRRTGELFF.

This clone was recorded only once. The V gene is TRBV10-3, the J gene TRBJ2-7, with 11 bases aligning to TRBD2. The CDR3 is made up of 15 amino acids. V was pared by 4 bases and J by 2 bases, with 4 bases of the junction left unmatched. CDR1 is ENHRY and CDR2 is SYGVKD in the germline V gene. The CDR3 sequence: CAISVLAGATYEQYF. In nucleotides, the CDR3 is TGTGCCATCAGTGTACTAGCGGGAGCAACCTACGAGCAGTACTTC.

In its sample, this clone was seen once. The chain employs TRBV28 and TRBJ1-3; D might be TRBD1 (5 bases). This CDR3 comprises 17 residues. From germline, CDR1 is MDHEN and CDR2 SYDVKM. The V and J ends lost 5 bases and 0 bases respectively, with 17 bases between them. Written as DNA, the CDR3 is TGTGCCAGCAGTGAAAGCCGTGGGGGAGCCTCTGGAAACACCATATATTTT. It codes for CASSESRGGASGNTIYF.

The V and J genes are TRBV6-5 and TRBJ2-5; 8 bases agree with TRBD2. The germline V gene has CDR1 MNHEY and CDR2 SVGAGI. The ends lost 6 bases at V and 3 bases at J; junction bases unmatched: 9. The CDR3 is 15 residues long. The CDR3 nucleotides read TGTGCCAGCAGGGGCCAAGAGCGGGGGAAAGAGACCCAGTACTTC. Its protein is CASRGQERGKETQYF.

This clone was observed a few times. The chain couples TRBV6-2 or TRBV6-3 to TRBJ2-1; D remains ambiguous. This CDR3 spans 13 amino acids. The V end was cut by 4 bases, the J end by 3 bases, with 7 bases between. Germline values: CDR1 MNHEY, CDR2 SVGEGT. The CDR3, as DNA: TGTGCCAGCAGTTTGGTCGGCTACAATGAGCAGTTCTTC. Translated: CASSLVGYNEQFF.

The DNA of the CDR3 is TGTGCCAGCGCCCAAGGGCAGGGGACTTCACCCCTCCACTTT. It codes for CASAQGQGTSPLHF. This sequence joins TRBV19 and TRBJ1-6; D perhaps matches TRBD1 (6 bases). Germline CDR1 and CDR2: LNHDA and SQIVND (reference sequence). The CDR3 spans 14 residues. V was cut by 9 bases and J by 9 bases, with 18 bases left in between.

The rearrangement links TRBV10-3 to TRBJ1-5, with a tentative D call TRBD1 (6 bases). CDR1 ENHRY and CDR2 SYGVKD come from the germline V gene. CDR3 length equals 13 residues. Deletions cut 7 bases from V and 4 bases from J, with 11 bases between. The CDR3 DNA sequence: TGTGCCATCAACGAGGGGGAAAATCAGCCCCAGCATTTT. Protein: CAINEGENQPQHF.

The chain's CDR3 is CASATGPNYGYTF. The CDR3 DNA reads TGTGCCAGTGCGACAGGCCCTAACTATGGCTACACCTTC. This chain links TRBV12-3 or TRBV12-4 with TRBJ1-2, with D tentatively TRBD1 (6 bases). The CDR3 extends over 13 amino acids. Deletions cut 9 bases from V and 0 bases from J, with 11 bases between.

The chain employs TRBV30 and TRBJ1-2, with 7 positions matching TRBD1. The trim removed 4 bases at V and 10 bases at J, leaving 12 bases unmatched. Germline values: CDR1 GTSNPN, CDR2 SVGIG (reference sequence). This CDR3 has 13 amino acids. CDR3 DNA: TGTGCCTGGAAGAGAATGGGACAGCTCGTCTACACCTTC. Encoded protein: CAWKRMGQLVYTF.